The sequence of this T cell receptor (beta chain) was determined in a study of cytomegalovirus exposure and HLA in healthy donors. Broader study findings: Productive rates of about 87% or about 30% were seen for most TCR beta V segments in an earlier analysis. Highest at DRB1 and lowest at HLA-C, TCR association rates differed among HLA loci in a later analysis. Later analysis reportedly placed an Asian-associated ancestry cluster below the approximately 650-donor mean in N-insertions.

The PCR was carried out with 60 Vbeta primers and 13 Jbeta primers. Generated by immunoSEQ multiplex PCR, the TCRdb table keeps only in-frame clones and is missing some. The repertoire has roughly 140,000 clones, just under 85% of them found once; the top ten carry around 4.3%. CDR1 is MNHEY and CDR2 is SMNVEV in the germline V gene (reference sequence). Germline trimming cut 8 bases from V and 4 bases from J; bases unmatched to any gene: 12. There are 15 residues in the CDR3. In regard to this clone: As yet, its antigen is unknown.

This sequence was found in a man aged 35 to 55 in good health and CMV-seropositive. Sequenced input: PBMCs. V and J are TRBV27 and TRBJ2-7, with 9 bases that match TRBD1. CDR3 bases: TGTGCCAGCGGGTCTTACGGGACAGGGAAGTACGAGCAGTACTTC. Its translation: CASGSYGTGKYEQYF.